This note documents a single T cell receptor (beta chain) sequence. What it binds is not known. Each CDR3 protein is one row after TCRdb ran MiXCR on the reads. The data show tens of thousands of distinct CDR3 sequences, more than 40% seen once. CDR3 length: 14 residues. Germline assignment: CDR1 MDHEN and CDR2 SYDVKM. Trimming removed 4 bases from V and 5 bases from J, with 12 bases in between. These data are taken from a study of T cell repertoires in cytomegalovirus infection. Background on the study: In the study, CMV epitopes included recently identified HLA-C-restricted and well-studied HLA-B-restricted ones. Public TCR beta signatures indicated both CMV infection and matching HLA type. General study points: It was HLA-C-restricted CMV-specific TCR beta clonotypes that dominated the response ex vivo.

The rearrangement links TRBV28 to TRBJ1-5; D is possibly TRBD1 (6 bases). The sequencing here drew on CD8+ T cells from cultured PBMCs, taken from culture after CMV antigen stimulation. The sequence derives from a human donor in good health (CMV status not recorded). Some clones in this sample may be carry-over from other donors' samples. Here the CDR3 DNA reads TGTGCCAGCAGTTCAACAGGGTTTGATCAGCCCCAGCATTTT. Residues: CASSSTGFDQPQHF.